Below, 20 T cell receptor beta chains from the same sample are listed, as sequenced in a study of T cell responses to AZD1222 COVID-19 vaccine. Repertoires were generated with immunoSEQ multiplex PCR, while TCRdb's copy carries only in-frame clones and drops some. The sample yields about 120,000 clones, around 87% seen once. The input for sequencing was peripheral blood, taken 28 days after the second AZD1222 dose. These receptors were collected from an adult who received the AZD1222 COVID-19 vaccine.

The genes are TRBV6-6 and TRBJ1-5; D is perhaps TRBD1 (5 bases). From germline, CDR1 is MNHNY and CDR2 SVGAGI (reference sequence). This CDR3 comprises 16 residues. Trimming pared 4 bases from V and 0 bases from J, leaving 13 bases between. The CDR3 here is CASSSLQGYSNQPQHF. The CDR3 DNA sequence: TGTGCCAGCAGTTCTCTCCAGGGATATAGCAATCAGCCCCAGCATTTT.

The J gene is TRBJ1-2, the V gene TRBV7-9; D is undetermined. Trimming took off 1 base at V and 4 bases at J, with 10 bases between the two ends. This CDR3 region has 14 residues. Germline V CDR1 and CDR2: SEHNR, FQNEAQ (reference sequence). CDR3: CASSLEARIYGYTF. The CDR3 bases are TGTGCCAGCAGCTTAGAGGCAAGAATCTATGGCTACACCTTC.

The chain combines TRBV5-1 with TRBJ1-4, with 7 bases that match TRBD1. This CDR3 region has 14 residues. Trimming cost V 4 bases and J 5 bases; bases outside gene matches: 5. Germline V CDR1 and CDR2: SGHRS, YFSETQ. CDR3 sequence reads: CASSTQGRNEKLFF. CDR3 nucleotides: TGCGCCAGCAGCACACAGGGGAGGAATGAAAAACTGTTTTTT.

The chain links TRBV6-5 to TRBJ1-1; tentative D call: TRBD1 (6 bases). The CDR3 spans 14 residues. Germline V gene data show CDR1 as MNHEY and CDR2 as SVGAGI. Trimming shortened V by 6 bases and J by 5 bases, and 16 bases separated the two germline ends. CDR3 sequence: CASRPSTGGTEAFF. For the CDR3, the DNA is TGTGCCAGCAGGCCCTCGACAGGCGGGACTGAAGCTTTCTTT.

V and J are TRBV11-3 and TRBJ2-3; possible D gene TRBD2, 5 bases. Trimming left V 5 bases short and J 3 bases short, with 15 bases between. CDR3 length equals 15 residues. Germline V CDR1 and CDR2: SGHNT, YENEEA. The CDR3 spells CASSRGGRWTDTQYF. The CDR3 bases are TGTGCCAGCAGCCGGGGTGGCAGGTGGACAGATACGCAGTATTTT.

CDR3 bases: TGTGCCAGCAGCCCTGAATGGGTTAACTATGGCTACACCTTC. It yields the protein CASSPEWVNYGYTF. The V call is TRBV7-9, the J call TRBJ1-2; D unresolved. V was cut by 5 bases and J by 1 base, with 11 bases left in between. The CDR3 runs 14 residues. Germline assignment: CDR1 SEHNR and CDR2 FQNEAQ (reference sequence).

This clone came up a few times. The chain joins TRBV15 to TRBJ1-5; 12 bases agree with TRBD1. The CDR3 spans 16 residues. J was trimmed by 1 base and V by 5 bases; bases with no gene match: 3. CDR1 and CDR2 from the germline V gene are LNHNV and YYDKDF (reference sequence). CDR3 nucleotide sequence: TGTGCCACCAGCCCGGGACAGGGGGCGAGCAATCAGCCCCAGCATTTT. Residues: CATSPGQGASNQPQHF. The complete variable domain, with remaining parts taken from reference TRBV15 and TRBJ1-5, reads DAMVIQNPRYQVTQFGKPVTLSCSQTLNHNVMYWYQQKSSQAPKLLFHYYDKDFNNEADTPDNFQSRRPNTSFCFLDIRSPGLGDTAMYLCATSPGQGASNQPQHFGDGTRLSIL.

The chain combines TRBV7-9 with TRBJ1-3; D is perhaps TRBD1 (5 bases). CDR3 length: 15 residues. Germline V gives CDR1 SEHNR, CDR2 FQNEAQ (reference sequence). V was cut by 1 base and J by 2 bases, with 9 bases left in between. CDR3 sequence reads: CASSLVQAAGNTIYF. For the CDR3, the DNA is TGTGCCAGCAGCTTAGTACAGGCGGCTGGAAACACCATATATTTT.

The chain combines TRBV3-1 (or the pseudogene TRBV3-2) with TRBJ2-1; no reliable D call. V gave up 0 bases and J gave up 9 bases, with 3 bases separating them. CDR3 size: 11 residues. Germline V CDR1 and CDR2: LGHDT, YNNKEL (reference sequence). CDR3 sequence reads: CASSQEFEQFF. CDR3 in DNA: TGTGCCAGCAGCCAAGAGTTTGAGCAGTTCTTC.

The sample holds one count of this clone. The rearrangement links TRBV29-1 to TRBJ2-3; D possibly corresponds to TRBD1 (6 bases). Trimming stripped 6 bases from V and 0 bases from J, with 13 bases between. Germline V CDR1 and CDR2: SQVTM, ANQGSEA. CDR3 size: 14 residues. The CDR3 loop reads CSVPGQFSTDTQYF. CDR3 in DNA: TGCAGCGTACCCGGACAGTTCAGCACAGATACGCAGTATTTT.

This chain connects TRBV7-9 to TRBJ2-3; no reliable D call. Between the trimmed V and J ends, which lost 1 base and 6 bases, there was a span of 14 bases. This CDR3 spans 15 amino acids. Germline CDR1 is SEHNR and CDR2 is FQNEAQ (reference sequence). CDR3 coding DNA: TGTGCCAGCAGCTTAGGTTGGTCGGTGCGGGATACGCAGTATTTT. This gives the protein CASSLGWSVRDTQYF. Full variable domain (outside the CDR3, taken from reference TRBV7-9 and TRBJ2-3): DTGVSQNPRHKITKRGQNVTFRCDPISEHNRLYWYRQTLGQGPEFLTYFQNEAQLEKSRLLSDRFSAERPKGSFSTLEIQRTEQGDSAMYLCASSLGWSVRDTQYFGPGTRLTVL.

This chain joins TRBV12-3 or TRBV12-4 and TRBJ1-5; 7 bases line up with TRBD1. The J segment lost 7 bases and the V segment lost 3 bases, leaving 3 bases of the junction unmatched. This CDR3 region has 13 residues. The CDR3 nucleotides read TGTGCCAGCAGTTTTTACAGGGGACAGCCCCAGCATTTT. Translating it yields CASSFYRGQPQHF.

The V call is TRBV5-1, the J call TRBJ2-7; 12 nucleotides agree with TRBD1. V lost 1 base and J lost 2; bases outside the gene matches: 7. This CDR3 comprises 17 residues. The V gene's germline CDR1 is SGHRS and CDR2 YFSETQ. CDR3 coding DNA: TGCGCCAGCAGCTTGCGTGTGGGACAGGGGGCAACCTACGAGCAGTACTTC. Protein: CASSLRVGQGATYEQYF.

The chain employs TRBV5-6 and TRBJ1-2; 9 bases are a match to TRBD1. Losses at the gene ends were 4 bases for V and 8 bases for J; bases not matched to a gene: 15. The CDR3 loop spans 16 amino acids. From germline, CDR1 is SGHDT and CDR2 YYEEEE. The CDR3 bases are TGTGCCAGCAGCCCCCCCGGAGGACAGGGGAAATGGGGCTACACCTTC. Residues: CASSPPGGQGKWGYTF.

The V and J genes are TRBV6-5 and TRBJ1-2; D is unresolved. The germline CDR1 and CDR2 sequences are MNHEY and SVGAGI. CDR3 length: 14 amino acids. V was pared by 2 bases and J by 4 bases, with 11 bases between. DNA for the CDR3: TGTGCCAGCAGTTACGACACGACGGGCTATGGCTACACCTTC. Encoded protein: CASSYDTTGYGYTF.

The V and J genes are TRBV3-1 (or the pseudogene TRBV3-2) and TRBJ1-1; possibly TRBD1 for D (5 bases). CDR1 is LGHDT, CDR2 YNNKEL, per germline (reference sequence). The CDR3 runs to 13 residues. V was pared by 4 bases and J by 3 bases, with 9 bases between. The CDR3 sequence: CASSLMGDTEAFF. As DNA, the CDR3 is TGTGCCAGCAGCCTGATGGGGGACACTGAAGCTTTCTTT.

CDR3 loop: CASSWRETGYGYTF. CDR3 nucleotides: TGTGCCAGCAGTTGGAGGGAGACGGGCTATGGCTACACCTTC. V is TRBV6-2 or TRBV6-3 and J is TRBJ1-2; D uncertain. Germline CDR1 MNHEY, CDR2 SVGEGT. Between the trimmed V and J ends, which lost 4 bases and 4 bases, there was a span of 13 bases. This CDR3 is 14 amino acids long.

The J gene is TRBJ1-2, the V gene TRBV7-9; 8 bases line up with TRBD1. Trimming took 5 bases from V and 2 from J; bases not matched to a gene: 10. In germline, CDR1 is SEHNR, CDR2 FQNEAQ (reference sequence). CDR3 length: 16 residues. The CDR3 DNA follows: TGTGCCAGCAGCCTTTCAGACAGGGGCCAAAACTATGGCTACACCTTC. The encoded protein is CASSLSDRGQNYGYTF.

The genes are TRBV9 and TRBJ2-5; 11 nucleotides match TRBD2. Germline-derived CDR1 and CDR2 are SGDLS and YYNGEE. J lost 6 bases, V lost 4 bases, and 11 bases had no gene match. The CDR3 sequence is 16 residues long. The DNA for the CDR3 is TGTGCCAGCAGCCCACAGAGACTAGCGGGGAGTCAGACCCAGTACTTC. This sequence encodes CASSPQRLAGSQTQYF.

CDR3 sequence (DNA): TGTGCCACCAGTGATTCAGTCGGGGGGGCCGGAGAGACCCAGTACTTC. Residues: CATSDSVGGAGETQYF. The genes are TRBV24-1 and TRBJ2-5; 8 bases map to TRBD2. V trimming: 2 bases; J trimming: 4 bases; junction bases outside the gene matches: 8. Germline lookup yields CDR1 KGHDR and CDR2 SFDVKD. The CDR3 runs 16 residues.